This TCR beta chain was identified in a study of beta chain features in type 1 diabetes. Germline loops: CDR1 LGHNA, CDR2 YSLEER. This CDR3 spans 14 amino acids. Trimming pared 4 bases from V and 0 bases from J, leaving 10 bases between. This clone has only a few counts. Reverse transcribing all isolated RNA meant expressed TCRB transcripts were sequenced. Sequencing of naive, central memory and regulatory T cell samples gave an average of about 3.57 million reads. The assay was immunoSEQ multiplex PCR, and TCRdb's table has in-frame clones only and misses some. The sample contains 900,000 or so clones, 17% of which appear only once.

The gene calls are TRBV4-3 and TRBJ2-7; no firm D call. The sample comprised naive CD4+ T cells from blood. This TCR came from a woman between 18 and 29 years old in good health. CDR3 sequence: CASSRTRTSYEQYF. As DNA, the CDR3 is TGCGCCAGCAGCCGGACGCGCACCTCCTACGAGCAGTACTTC.